This T cell receptor beta chain was obtained from a study of T cell responses to AZD1222 COVID-19 vaccine. Looking at the study overall: Analysis merged second doses at about 4 or about 12 weeks.

The assay was immunoSEQ multiplex PCR, and TCRdb's table has in-frame clones only and misses some. The data contain 150,000 to 200,000 clones, 85% to 90% of them singletons. Study-wide results and caveats: Rises in breadth and depth of Spike-specific TCRs came after two AZD1222 doses. The sample set comprised mostly white British donors with more females, and clonal diversity was possibly underestimated. Only five or six people who got AZD1222 tested seropositive at baseline.

Trimming left V 5 bases short and J 7 bases short, with 10 bases between. Per germline, CDR1 MNHEY and CDR2 SVGEGT. The CDR3 is made up of 12 amino acids. Turning to this clone: Its cognate antigen is unknown.

This sequence originates from an adult in good health. This chain uses TRBV6-2 or TRBV6-3 with TRBJ2-3; TRBD2 is a possible D gene (5 bases). This specimen consisted of peripheral blood, obtained on day 0 of AZD1222 vaccination. CDR3 nucleotide sequence: TGTGCCAGCAGTCCCCGACTAAATACGCAGTATTTT. Protein sequence: CASSPRLNTQYF.